This T cell receptor beta chain was identified in a study of regulatory T cells in long-lasting Graves disease. Findings of the study overall: Persistent patients had more shared public clonotypes (about 2,800) than new patients (about 880).

With 2 bases removed from V and 5 bases from J, the gap between germline ends came to 3 bases. Germline V gene data show CDR1 as MNHEY and CDR2 as SVGAGI. This CDR3 is built from 12 residues. This sample's time point: newly diagnosed GD, antithyroid drugs for less than 3 months. PBMC-derived RNA was used for the TCR library. Through Arm-PCR of CDR3 regions and iRepertoire HTBI primers, TCR beta libraries were built. MiXCR, run by TCRdb on the multiplex PCR reads, gives a single entry per CDR3 protein. The sample lists 380,000 or so distinct CDR3 sequences, roughly 16% seen once, with around 20% in the top ten. This clonotype was detected ten times or more. Its matching antigen is unknown. These data also formed part of another study, on T cells in Graves' hyperthyroidism and ophthalmopathy.

The chain has TRBV6-5 and TRBJ2-2; D unresolved. The input for sequencing was peripheral blood mononuclear cells (PBMCs), taken at new diagnosis, from a patient treated with antithyroid drugs. This clonotype originated in a woman younger than 35 with Graves disease. The DNA for the CDR3 is TGTGCCAGCAGTTACCTGACCGGGGAGCTGTTTTTT. Translated: CASSYLTGELFF.